The TCR beta chain described here comes from a study of blood T cell repertoires in COVID-19. Turning to the study itself: The United States, Italy and Spain provided the acute and convalescent COVID-19 samples.

Assignment of participants to cohorts was predicated upon participant-reported clinical history. What the recovered Cohort 3 donors had was two negative PCRs, clearance, or symptom resolution. This CDR3 region has 14 residues. The V and J ends lost 3 bases and 9 bases, in that order; junction bases with no gene match: 5. Germline V gene sequence: CDR1 DFQATT, CDR2 SNEGSKA (reference sequence). Method: immunoSEQ multiplex PCR; TCRdb's copy keeps in-frame clones and lacks some. The data hold roughly 230,000 clones, with 80% to 85% observed a single time. The sequence came from a man over 45 who had recovered from COVID-19. This chain uses TRBV20-1 with TRBJ1-6; 10 nucleotides match TRBD1. The sample comprised PBMCs or T cells enriched from blood (not recorded which). The CDR3 protein is CSASARDRGSPLHF. DNA for the CDR3: TGCAGTGCTAGTGCCCGGGACAGGGGTTCACCCCTCCACTTT.